One sample yielded the 2 T cell receptor beta chains listed below, sequenced in a study of cytotoxic CD8 clonotypes in ibrutinib-treated CLL. Generated by immunoSEQ multiplex PCR, the TCRdb table keeps only in-frame clones and is missing some. Of around 40,000 clones in the sample, roughly 70% were seen once. The sample here was PBMCs, taken at disease progression, from a patient treated with ibrutinib. The receptors were gathered from a human donor with chronic lymphocytic leukemia.

The chain carries TRBV19 and TRBJ2-7; D is perhaps TRBD1 (5 bases). The V and J ends lost 3 bases and 4 bases respectively, with 13 bases between them. Per germline, CDR1 LNHDA and CDR2 SQIVND (reference sequence). The CDR3 runs to 14 residues. DNA for the CDR3: TGTGCCAGTAGTATTGGGCAGGGCGAGTACGAGCAGTACTTC. This sequence encodes CASSIGQGEYEQYF.

The chain has TRBV6-1 and TRBJ1-6; D is unresolved. CDR1 is MNHNS, CDR2 SASEGT, per germline. This CDR3 comprises 14 residues. V lost 3 bases and J 7 bases, leaving 10 bases between the germline ends. CDR3 DNA sequence: TGTGCCAGCAGTGAGGACGGAAGAAATTCACCCCTCCACTTT. It codes for CASSEDGRNSPLHF.